The clone carrying this TCR beta chain was recorded once. Original analysis: Scientists estimated how many nucleated cells there were by amplifying reference gene primers. Sequencing used immunoSEQ multiplex PCR; TCRdb keeps in-frame clones, though not all of them. The V and J calls and clone size are taken from that table; D and trimming were inferred from the DNA. The table includes some 340,000 clones, 85% detected once. This sample is drawn from a study of blood T cell repertoires in COVID-19. Across the whole study: In each case, the material was cDNA or gDNA derived from T cells, B-cell-depleted T cells, or PBMCs.

The CDR3 spans 16 residues. The clonotype was recovered from a woman between 18 and 30 years old with acute or convalescent COVID-19. Material for sequencing was peripheral blood. The chain uses TRBV21-1 and TRBJ2-1; TRBD2 reflects the table's D call only, with no check against the DNA. TRBV21-1 is an annotated pseudogene. This chain's CDR3 is CASSKGGASGQGEQFF. CDR3 in DNA: TGTGCCAGCAGCAAAGGGGGGGCTAGCGGGCAGGGTGAGCAGTTCTTC.